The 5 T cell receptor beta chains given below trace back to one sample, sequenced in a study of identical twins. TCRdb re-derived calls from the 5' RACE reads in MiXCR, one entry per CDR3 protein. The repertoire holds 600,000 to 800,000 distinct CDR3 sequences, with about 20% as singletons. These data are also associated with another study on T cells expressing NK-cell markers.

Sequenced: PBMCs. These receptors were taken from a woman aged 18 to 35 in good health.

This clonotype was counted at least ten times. This CDR3 reads CASSLGASGGETQYF. CDR3 sequence (DNA): TGTGCCAGCAGTTTAGGGGCTAGCGGGGGAGAGACCCAGTACTTC. This rearrangement joins TRBV12-3 or TRBV12-4 to TRBJ2-5; 10 bases map to TRBD2. The CDR3 has 15 amino acids. V lost 1 base and J lost 4; bases outside the gene matches: 3.

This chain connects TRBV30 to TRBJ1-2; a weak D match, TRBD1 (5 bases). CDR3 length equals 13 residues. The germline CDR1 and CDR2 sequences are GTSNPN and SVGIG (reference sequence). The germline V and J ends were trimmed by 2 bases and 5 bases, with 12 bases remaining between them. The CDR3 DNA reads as TGTGCCTGGAGTAAGGGTGGGGGATATGGCTACACCTTC. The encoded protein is CAWSKGGGYGYTF. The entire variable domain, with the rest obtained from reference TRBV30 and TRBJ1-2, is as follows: SQTIHQWPATLVQPVGSPLSLECTVEGTSNPNLYWYRQAAGRGLQLLFYSVGIGQISSEVPQNLSASRPQDRQFILSSKKLLLSDSGFYLCAWSKGGGYGYTFGSGTRLTVV.

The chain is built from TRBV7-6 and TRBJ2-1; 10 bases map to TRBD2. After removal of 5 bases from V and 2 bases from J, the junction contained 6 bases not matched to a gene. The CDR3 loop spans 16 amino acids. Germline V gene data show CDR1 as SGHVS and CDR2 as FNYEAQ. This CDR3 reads CASSVRLAGPYNEQFF. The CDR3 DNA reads TGTGCCAGCAGCGTGCGACTAGCGGGCCCCTACAATGAGCAGTTCTTC.

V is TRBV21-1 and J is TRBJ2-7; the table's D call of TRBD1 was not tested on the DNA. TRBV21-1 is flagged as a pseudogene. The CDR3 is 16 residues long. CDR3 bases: TGTGCCAGCAGCCCCCGTGGACAGATTAAAGGTCTGGAGCAGTACTTC. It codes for CASSPRGQIKGLEQYF.

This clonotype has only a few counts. The CDR3 loop is CASSLALGQGRETQYF. The CDR3 region has the DNA TGTGCCAGCAGCTTAGCGCTGGGACAGGGGAGGGAGACCCAGTACTTC. The genes are TRBV7-9 and TRBJ2-5; 10 bases match TRBD1. Germline V gives CDR1 SEHNR, CDR2 FQNEAQ (reference sequence). The trim removed 0 bases at V and 5 bases at J, leaving 6 bases unmatched. The CDR3 runs to 16 residues.